These 6 T cell receptor beta chains were all obtained from the same sample, sequenced in a study of blood T cell repertoires in COVID-19. Assay: immunoSEQ multiplex PCR; the TCRdb copy retains only in-frame clones and omits some. In the table there are around 200,000 clones, about 85% of which are singletons. The sample consisted of PBMCs or T cells enriched from blood (not recorded which). Receptors originate from a man aged 40-49 years who had recovered from COVID-19.

The V gene is TRBV27, the J gene TRBJ1-3, with D perhaps TRBD1 (6 bases). Germline V gene sequence: CDR1 MNHEY, CDR2 SMNVEV (reference sequence). The CDR3 totals 17 residues. Trimming removed 7 bases at V and 2 bases at J, with 21 bases between. For the CDR3, the DNA is TGTGCCAGCAAATCCATCTCAGGGGTTGGAACTGGAAACACCATATATTTT. Amino acid sequence: CASKSISGVGTGNTIYF.

The gene calls are TRBV9 and TRBJ2-1; TRBD2 aligns across 7 bases. CDR1 SGDLS and CDR2 YYNGEE come from the germline V gene. V lost 4 bases and J lost 7; bases outside the gene matches: 8. This CDR3 has 14 residues. The CDR3 loop reads CASSPSSGFNEQFF. The CDR3 bases are TGTGCCAGCAGCCCTTCTAGCGGCTTTAATGAGCAGTTCTTC. Supplemented by reference TRBV9 and TRBJ2-1, the full variable domain reads DSGVTQTPKHLITATGQRVTLRCSPRSGDLSVYWYQQSLDQGLQFLIQYYNGEERAKGNILERFSAQQFPDLHSELNLSSLELGDSALYFCASSPSSGFNEQFFGPGTRLTVL.

The rearrangement links TRBV12-3 or TRBV12-4 to TRBJ1-4, with D possibly being TRBD1 (6 bases). The CDR3 consists of 12 residues. V gave up 4 bases and J gave up 10 bases, with 10 bases separating them. The CDR3 protein is CASSSGVAKLFF. DNA of the CDR3: TGTGCCAGCAGTTCAGGGGTGGCAAAACTGTTTTTT.

This clone is a singleton in its sample. The chain is built from TRBV11-2 and TRBJ1-1, with D uncertain. The CDR3 spans 15 residues. Germline V CDR1 and CDR2: SGHAT, FQNNGV. V shed 0 bases and J shed 1 base, with 9 bases lying between them. The CDR3 DNA is TGTGCCAGCAGCTTAGAGTCTAGCCCGAACACTGAAGCTTTCTTT. Protein product: CASSLESSPNTEAFF. The full variable domain, rest sourced from reference TRBV11-2 and TRBJ1-1, is EAGVAQSPRYKIIEKRQSVAFWCNPISGHATLYWYQQILGQGPKLLIQFQNNGVVDDSQLPKDRFSAERLKGVDSTLKIQPAKLEDSAVYLCASSLESSPNTEAFFGQGTRLTVV.

DNA of the CDR3: TGTGCCAGCAGGGGACAGATCTCTGGAAACACCATATATTTT. It translates to CASRGQISGNTIYF. The chain has TRBV6-5 and TRBJ1-3, with TRBD1 identical over 7 bases. Germline trimming cut 6 bases from V and 0 bases from J; bases unmatched to any gene: 2. The germline V gene has CDR1 MNHEY and CDR2 SVGAGI. This CDR3 has 14 residues.

The chain employs TRBV6-5 and TRBJ1-1; no clear D. V lost 6 bases and J lost 6, with 14 bases in between. Germline V CDR1 and CDR2: MNHEY, SVGAGI. This CDR3 has 13 residues. Written as DNA, the CDR3 is TGTGCCAGCAGCGTCGGAGGGATATCTGAAGCTTTCTTT. As protein: CASSVGGISEAFF.